What follows are 11 T cell receptor beta chains derived from one specimen sequenced in a study of T cell responses to AZD1222 COVID-19 vaccine. The data were produced by immunoSEQ multiplex PCR, yet TCRdb's version contains in-frame clones alone and is incomplete. This table has about 97,000 clones, approximately 90% appearing once. The sequencing here drew on peripheral blood, taken on day 0 of AZD1222 vaccination. These receptor sequences come from an adult in good health.

This clone occurred once. The genes are TRBV9 and TRBJ2-7; tentative D call: TRBD2 (6 bases). V lost 0 bases and J lost 3, with 16 bases in between. CDR3 size: 16 residues. The germline V gene has CDR1 SGDLS and CDR2 YYNGEE. The CDR3 here is CASSVGETRSGYEQYF. CDR3 nucleotide sequence: TGTGCCAGCAGCGTAGGTGAGACTAGAAGCGGCTACGAGCAGTACTTC. The entire variable domain, with the rest obtained from reference TRBV9 and TRBJ2-7, is as follows: DSGVTQTPKHLITATGQRVTLRCSPRSGDLSVYWYQQSLDQGLQFLIQYYNGEERAKGNILERFSAQQFPDLHSELNLSSLELGDSALYFCASSVGETRSGYEQYFGPGTRLTVT.

This sequence joins TRBV28 and TRBJ1-1, with TRBD1 matching 10 bases. Germline CDR1 reads MDHEN; CDR2 reads SYDVKM. The ends lost 5 bases at V and 7 bases at J; junction bases unmatched: 4. The CDR3 loop spans 13 amino acids. In nucleotides, the CDR3 is TGTGCCAGCAGTCAAGGGACAGGGGTTGAAGCTTTCTTT. This sequence encodes CASSQGTGVEAFF.

This clone was seen a few times. The rearrangement joins TRBV3-1 (or the pseudogene TRBV3-2) to TRBJ1-4, with 7 positions matching TRBD1. Germline V gene data show CDR1 as LGHDT and CDR2 as YNNKEL (reference sequence). Trimming removed 4 bases from V and 7 bases from J; junction bases left unmatched: 9. The CDR3 loop spans 15 amino acids. The DNA of the CDR3 is TGTGCCAGCAGCCCCCAAAGACAGGGAAGTGAAAAACTGTTTTTT. Amino acid sequence: CASSPQRQGSEKLFF.

V gene TRBV28 combines with J gene TRBJ2-7; 10 bases fit TRBD1. The CDR3 extends over 15 amino acids. Germline CDR1 reads MDHEN; CDR2 reads SYDVKM. The V and J ends lost 5 bases and 5 bases, in that order; junction bases with no gene match: 9. Here the CDR3 reads CASSAPGQGIHEQYF. The CDR3 region has the DNA TGTGCCAGCAGTGCTCCGGGACAGGGGATACACGAGCAGTACTTC.

J is TRBJ1-5 and V is TRBV25-1, with D hard to call. Trimming took 1 base from V and 2 from J, leaving 15 bases between them. This CDR3 is built from 17 residues. Germline V gives CDR1 MGHDK, CDR2 SYGVNS. CDR3 coding DNA: TGTGCCAGCAGTGAATCCGGAGGCAGAGAAGGCAATCAGCCCCAGCATTTT. It translates to CASSESGGREGNQPQHF.

This chain uses TRBV12-3 or TRBV12-4 with TRBJ1-2; 7 bases agree with TRBD1. Unmatched junction bases numbered 8, after V lost 7 bases and J lost 6 bases. The CDR3 extends over 13 amino acids. For the CDR3, the DNA is TGTGCCAGCAACTCCGGACAGGATCATGGCTACACCTTC. As protein: CASNSGQDHGYTF.

This clone has just a few counts. V and J are TRBV15 and TRBJ2-1; a possible D gene is TRBD1 (5 bases). This CDR3 is built from 14 residues. Germline V gene data show CDR1 as LNHNV and CDR2 as YYDKDF (reference sequence). V was cut by 0 bases and J by 5 bases, with 8 bases left in between. CDR3 nucleotide sequence: TGTGCCACCAGCAGAGATCTGGGGCACAATGAGCAGTTCTTC. Its protein product is CATSRDLGHNEQFF.

The V gene is TRBV12-5, the J gene TRBJ1-4; TRBD1 matches 8 bases. V gave up 4 bases and J gave up 4 bases; unmatched junction bases: 5. The germline V gene has CDR1 LGHNT and CDR2 FRNRAP. The CDR3 has 15 residues. The CDR3 DNA follows: TGTGCTAGTGGTTGGGGGACAGGCGGTAATGAAAAACTGTTTTTT. This codes for CASGWGTGGNEKLFF.

The chain employs TRBV5-1 and TRBJ2-1; 10 bases are shared with TRBD2. This CDR3 is 18 amino acids long. CDR1 and CDR2 from the germline V gene are SGHRS and YFSETQ. V dropped 2 bases and J dropped 0; count of bases not matched to a gene: 8. The CDR3 DNA sequence: TGCGCCAGCAGCTTAGAGCGGGGGGGCTCCCTCTCCTACAATGAGCAGTTCTTC. Protein sequence: CASSLERGGSLSYNEQFF.

This clone was seen once. V gene TRBV10-3 combines with J gene TRBJ2-7, with TRBD1 matching 8 bases. Germline V gene data show CDR1 as ENHRY and CDR2 as SYGVKD. This CDR3 has 15 residues. V lost 5 bases to trimming and J lost 2 bases; unmatched junction nucleotides: 8. The CDR3, as DNA: TGTGCCATCAGTCCTGGACAGGGAGGAACCTACGAGCAGTACTTC. Protein: CAISPGQGGTYEQYF.

The chain has TRBV6-2 or TRBV6-3 and TRBJ1-5, with D unclear. With 5 bases removed from V and 4 bases from J, the gap between germline ends came to 9 bases. Germline V gene lookup returns CDR1 MNHEY and CDR2 SVGEGT. This CDR3 has 13 residues. CDR3 coding DNA: TGTGCCAGCAGTGTGGAAGGGAATCAGCCCCAGCATTTT. Translating gives CASSVEGNQPQHF.